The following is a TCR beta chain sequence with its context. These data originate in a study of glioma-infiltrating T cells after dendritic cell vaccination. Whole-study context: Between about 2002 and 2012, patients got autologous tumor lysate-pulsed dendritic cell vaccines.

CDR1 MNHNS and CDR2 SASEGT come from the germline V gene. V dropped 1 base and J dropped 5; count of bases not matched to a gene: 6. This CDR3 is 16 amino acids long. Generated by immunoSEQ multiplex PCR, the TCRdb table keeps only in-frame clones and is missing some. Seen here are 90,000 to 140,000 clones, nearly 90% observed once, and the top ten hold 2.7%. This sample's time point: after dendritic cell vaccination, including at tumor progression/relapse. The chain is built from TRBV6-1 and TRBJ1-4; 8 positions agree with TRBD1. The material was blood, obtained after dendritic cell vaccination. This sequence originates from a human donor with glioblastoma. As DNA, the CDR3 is TGTGCCAGCAGTGAAGAGTTAGGGACAGGCAATGAAAAACTGTTTTTT. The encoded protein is CASSEELGTGNEKLFF.